This TCR beta chain originates from a study of shared clonotypes between healthy human individuals. Data came from immunoSEQ multiplex PCR; TCRdb stores just in-frame clones and leaves some out. The sample carries some 660,000 clones, about 80% recorded once. The CDR3 spans 17 residues. V was pared by 8 bases and J by 3 bases, with 23 bases between. The study drew its donors from healthy HIV-negative adults without recent acute infections or vaccinations. Both subsets, CD45RA+ naive and CD45RA-negative memory, were split from the CD4+ cells. The receptor was isolated from a woman aged 25-40 years in good health. V usage is TRBV23-1 and J usage is TRBJ1-3; D is perhaps TRBD1 (6 bases). TRBV23-1 has ORF status, its function being uncertain. Source material: memory CD4+ T cells sorted from blood. Subset noted: CD45RA-negative fraction. CDR3 region: CASPQILGGAFGNTIYF. The DNA of the CDR3 is TGCGCCAGCCCACAAATTCTGGGGGGGGCGTTTGGAAACACCATATATTTT.